This T cell receptor beta chain was captured in a study of T cells in Graves' hyperthyroidism and ophthalmopathy. Study summary: Peripheral blood collection took place at initial diagnosis, before any treatment.

Newly diagnosed patients aged 18 to 65 had hyperthyroidism of under 2 months' duration. Thyroid ultrasound, orbital computed tomography, clinical symptoms, and serum thyroxine and TRAb underpinned diagnoses. This clonotype has a count of ten or more. One end of the junction varies from germline; a read error may be responsible. TCR beta CDR3 sequences were amplified from RNA transcripts. The HTBI primer set served for first-round RT-PCR of the TCR CDR3. TCRdb re-called the multiplex PCR reads through MiXCR, storing one row per CDR3 protein. The table records roughly 700,000 distinct CDR3 sequences, 15% to 20% of them present only once. The TCR was taken from a man aged 50-60 years with Graves' hyperthyroidism. The sequenced sample consisted of blood.

CDR3 sequence: CASRWTGTKTGELFF. CDR3 DNA sequence: TGTGCCAGCAGATGGACAGGGACGAAGACCGGGGAGCTGTTTTTT. This chain uses TRBV6-1 with TRBJ2-2; 8 bases agree with TRBD1. This CDR3 has 15 residues. Per germline, CDR1 MNHNS and CDR2 SASEGT.